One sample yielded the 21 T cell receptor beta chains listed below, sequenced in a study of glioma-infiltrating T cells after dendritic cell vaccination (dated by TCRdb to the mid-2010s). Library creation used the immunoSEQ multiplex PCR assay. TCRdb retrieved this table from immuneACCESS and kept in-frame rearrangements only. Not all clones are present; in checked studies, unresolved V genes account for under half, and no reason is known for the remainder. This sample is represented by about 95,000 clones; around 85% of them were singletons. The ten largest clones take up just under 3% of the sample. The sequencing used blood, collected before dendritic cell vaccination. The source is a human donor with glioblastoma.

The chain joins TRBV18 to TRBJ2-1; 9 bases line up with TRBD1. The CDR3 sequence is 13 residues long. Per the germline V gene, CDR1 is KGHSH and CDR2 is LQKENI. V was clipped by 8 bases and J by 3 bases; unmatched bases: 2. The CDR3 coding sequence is TGTGCCAGCAGGGGACAGGGCTACAATGAGCAGTTCTTC. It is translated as CASRGQGYNEQFF.

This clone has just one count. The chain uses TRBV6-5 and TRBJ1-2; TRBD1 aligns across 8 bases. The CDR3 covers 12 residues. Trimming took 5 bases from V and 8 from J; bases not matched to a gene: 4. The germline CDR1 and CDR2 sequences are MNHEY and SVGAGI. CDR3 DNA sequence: TGTGCCAGCAGTAGGGACAGGCGGGGCTACACCTTC. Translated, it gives CASSRDRRGYTF.

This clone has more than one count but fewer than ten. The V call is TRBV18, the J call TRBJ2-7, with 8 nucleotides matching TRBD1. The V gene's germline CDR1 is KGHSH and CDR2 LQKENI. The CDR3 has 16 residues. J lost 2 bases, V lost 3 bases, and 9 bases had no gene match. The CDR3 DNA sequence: TGTGCCAGCTCACCCCAGGGGGCGATTAGCACCTACGAGCAGTACTTC. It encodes CASSPQGAISTYEQYF.

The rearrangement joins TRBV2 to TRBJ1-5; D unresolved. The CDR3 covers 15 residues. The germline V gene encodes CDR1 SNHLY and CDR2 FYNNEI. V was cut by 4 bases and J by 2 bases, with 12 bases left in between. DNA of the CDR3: TGTGCCAGCAGTGTTGGCGGCGAAGGCAATCAGCCCCAGCATTTT. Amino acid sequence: CASSVGGEGNQPQHF.

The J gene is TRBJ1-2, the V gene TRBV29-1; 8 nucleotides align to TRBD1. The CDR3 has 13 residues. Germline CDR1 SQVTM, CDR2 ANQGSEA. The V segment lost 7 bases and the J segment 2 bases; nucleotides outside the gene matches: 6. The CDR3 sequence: CSASTGVNYGYTF. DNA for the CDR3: TGCAGCGCGTCGACAGGGGTAAACTATGGCTACACCTTC.

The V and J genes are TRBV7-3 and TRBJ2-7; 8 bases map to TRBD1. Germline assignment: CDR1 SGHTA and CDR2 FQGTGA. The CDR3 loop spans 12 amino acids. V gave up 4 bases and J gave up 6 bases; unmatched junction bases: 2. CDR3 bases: TGTGCCAGCAGCTCGACAGGGGTCGAGCAGTACTTC. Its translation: CASSSTGVEQYF.

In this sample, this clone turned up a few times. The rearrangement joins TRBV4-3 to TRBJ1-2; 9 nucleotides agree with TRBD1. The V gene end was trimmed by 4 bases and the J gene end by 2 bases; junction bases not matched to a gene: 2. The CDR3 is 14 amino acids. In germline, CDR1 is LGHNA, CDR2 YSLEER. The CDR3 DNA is TGCGCCAGCAGCCGAGGACAGGGGAACTATGGCTACACCTTC. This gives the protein CASSRGQGNYGYTF.

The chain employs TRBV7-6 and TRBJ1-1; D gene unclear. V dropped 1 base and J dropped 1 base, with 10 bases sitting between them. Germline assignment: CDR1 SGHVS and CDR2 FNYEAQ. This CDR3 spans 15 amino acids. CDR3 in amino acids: CASSLGAGKNTEAFF. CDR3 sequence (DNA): TGTGCCAGCAGCTTAGGGGCGGGGAAGAACACTGAAGCTTTCTTT.

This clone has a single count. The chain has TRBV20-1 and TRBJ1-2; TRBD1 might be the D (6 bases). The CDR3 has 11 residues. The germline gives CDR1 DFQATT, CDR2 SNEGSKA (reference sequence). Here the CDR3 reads CSSQGGNGYTF. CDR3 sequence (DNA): TGCAGCTCACAGGGTGGAAACGGCTACACCTTC.

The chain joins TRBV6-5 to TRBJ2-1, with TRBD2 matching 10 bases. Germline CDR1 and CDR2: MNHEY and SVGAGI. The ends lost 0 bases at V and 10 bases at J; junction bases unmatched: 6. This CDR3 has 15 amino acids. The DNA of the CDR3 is TGTGCCAGCAGTTACTCCGCTAGCGGGGGCTGGGAGCAGTTCTTC. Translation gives CASSYSASGGWEQFF.

For the CDR3, the DNA is TGCAGCGTCACCGTGGCGCCTAGCGGGGGTTCCTACGAGCAGTACTTC. It codes for CSVTVAPSGGSYEQYF. The chain couples TRBV29-1 to TRBJ2-7; 10 bases are a match to TRBD2. This CDR3 comprises 16 residues. V shed 6 bases, J shed 1 base, and the junction held 12 bases outside the gene matches. Germline V CDR1 and CDR2: SQVTM, ANQGSEA.

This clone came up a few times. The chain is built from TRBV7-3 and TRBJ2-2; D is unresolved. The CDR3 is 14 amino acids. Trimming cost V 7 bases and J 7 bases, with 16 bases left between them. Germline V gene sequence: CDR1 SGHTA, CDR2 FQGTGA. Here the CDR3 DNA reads TGTGCCAGCATGCTCGAGCCCCTAGGCGGGGAGCTGTTTTTT. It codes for CASMLEPLGGELFF.

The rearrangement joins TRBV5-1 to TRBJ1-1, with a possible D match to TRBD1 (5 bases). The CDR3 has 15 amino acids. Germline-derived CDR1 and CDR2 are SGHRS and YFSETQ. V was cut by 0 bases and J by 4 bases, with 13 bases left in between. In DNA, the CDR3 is TGCGCCAGCAGCTTGGCGACCCTGGGGGGCACTGAAGCTTTCTTT. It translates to CASSLATLGGTEAFF.

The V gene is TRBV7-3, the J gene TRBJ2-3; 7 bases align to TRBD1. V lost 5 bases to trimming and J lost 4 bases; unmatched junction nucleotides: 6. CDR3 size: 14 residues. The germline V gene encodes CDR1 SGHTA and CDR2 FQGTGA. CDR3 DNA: TGTGCCAGCAGCCTCAGCGGACAGGCAGATACGCAGTATTTT. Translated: CASSLSGQADTQYF.

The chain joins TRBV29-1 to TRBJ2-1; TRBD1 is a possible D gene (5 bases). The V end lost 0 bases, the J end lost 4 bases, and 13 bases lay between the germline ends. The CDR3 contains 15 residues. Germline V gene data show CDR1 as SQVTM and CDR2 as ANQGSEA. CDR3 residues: CSVEDSAGLYNEQFF. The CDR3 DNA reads TGCAGCGTTGAAGATTCCGCAGGGTTATACAATGAGCAGTTCTTC.

The CDR3 sequence is CASSSGTSSYEQYF. As DNA, the CDR3 is TGTGCCAGCAGCTCCGGGACTAGCAGCTACGAGCAGTACTTC. V and J are TRBV9 and TRBJ2-5; 9 positions agree with TRBD2. Matching the DNA end better, TRBJ2-7 makes the J call doubtful. The CDR3 totals 14 residues. Germline V lookup: CDR1 SGDLS, CDR2 YYNGEE.

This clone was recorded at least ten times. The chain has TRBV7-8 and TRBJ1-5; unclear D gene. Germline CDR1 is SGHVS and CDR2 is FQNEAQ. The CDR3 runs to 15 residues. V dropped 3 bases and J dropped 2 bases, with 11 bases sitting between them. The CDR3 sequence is CASSLVRQRNQPQHF. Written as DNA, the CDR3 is TGTGCCAGCAGCTTGGTCAGGCAGCGCAATCAGCCCCAGCATTTT.

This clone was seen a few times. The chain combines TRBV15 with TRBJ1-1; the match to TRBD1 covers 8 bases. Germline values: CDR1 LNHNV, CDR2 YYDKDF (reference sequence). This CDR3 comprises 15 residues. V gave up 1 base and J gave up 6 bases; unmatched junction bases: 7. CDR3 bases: TGTGCCACCAGCAGAGGAAGGACAGGGCCGGCTGAAGCTTTCTTT. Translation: CATSRGRTGPAEAFF.

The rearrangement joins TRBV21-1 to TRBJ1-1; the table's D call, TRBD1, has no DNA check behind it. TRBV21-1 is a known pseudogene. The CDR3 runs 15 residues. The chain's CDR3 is CASSLSDRENTEAFF. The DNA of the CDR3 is TGTGCCAGCAGCCTCTCGGACAGGGAGAACACTGAAGCTTTCTTT.

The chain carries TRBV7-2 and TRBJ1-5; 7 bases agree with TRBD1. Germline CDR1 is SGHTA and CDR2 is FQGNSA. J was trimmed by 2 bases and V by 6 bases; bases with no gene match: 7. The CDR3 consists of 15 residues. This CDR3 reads CASRTGSVGNQPQHF. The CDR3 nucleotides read TGTGCCAGCAGGACAGGGAGTGTGGGCAATCAGCCCCAGCATTTT.

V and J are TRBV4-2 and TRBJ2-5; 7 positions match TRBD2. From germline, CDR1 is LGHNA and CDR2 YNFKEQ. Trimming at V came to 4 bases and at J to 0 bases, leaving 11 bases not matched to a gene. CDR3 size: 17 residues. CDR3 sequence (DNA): TGTGCCAGCAGCCCTGGCGGGACTACCAAGTACCAAGAGACCCAGTACTTC. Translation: CASSPGGTTKYQETQYF.